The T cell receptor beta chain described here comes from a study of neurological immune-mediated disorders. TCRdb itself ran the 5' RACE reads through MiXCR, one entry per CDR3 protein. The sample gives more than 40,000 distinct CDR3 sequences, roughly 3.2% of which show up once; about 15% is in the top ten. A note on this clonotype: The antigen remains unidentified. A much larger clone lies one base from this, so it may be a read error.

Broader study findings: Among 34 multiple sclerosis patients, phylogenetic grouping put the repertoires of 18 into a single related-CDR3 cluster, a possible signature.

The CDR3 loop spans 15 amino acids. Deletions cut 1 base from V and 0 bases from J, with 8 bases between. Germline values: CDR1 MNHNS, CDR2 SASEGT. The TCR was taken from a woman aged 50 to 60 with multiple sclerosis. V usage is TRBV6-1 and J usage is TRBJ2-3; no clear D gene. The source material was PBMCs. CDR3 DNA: TGTGCCAGCAGTGAAGAGGATTGGAGCACAGATACGCAGTATTTT. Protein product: CASSEEDWSTDTQYF.